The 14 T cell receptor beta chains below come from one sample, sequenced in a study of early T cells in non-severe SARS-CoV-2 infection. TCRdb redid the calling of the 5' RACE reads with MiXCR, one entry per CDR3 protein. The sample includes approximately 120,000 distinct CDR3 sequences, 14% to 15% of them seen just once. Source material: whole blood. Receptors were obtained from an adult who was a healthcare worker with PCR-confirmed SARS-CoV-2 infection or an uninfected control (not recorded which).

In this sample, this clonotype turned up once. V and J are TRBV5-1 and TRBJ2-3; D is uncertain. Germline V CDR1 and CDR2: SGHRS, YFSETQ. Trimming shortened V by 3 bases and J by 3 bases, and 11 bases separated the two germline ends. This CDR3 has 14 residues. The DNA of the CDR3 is TGCGCCAGCAGCTCAATGTTCAGGACAGATACGCAGTATTTT. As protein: CASSSMFRTDTQYF.

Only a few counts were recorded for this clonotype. This chain's CDR3 is CAWGPTAKETQYF. The CDR3 bases are TGTGCCTGGGGGCCCACTGCCAAAGAGACCCAGTACTTC. The chain employs TRBV30 and TRBJ2-5; D not resolved. CDR1 and CDR2 (germline): GTSNPN, SVGIG (reference sequence). V lost 5 bases to trimming and J lost 3 bases, with 13 bases between them. CDR3 length: 13 amino acids.

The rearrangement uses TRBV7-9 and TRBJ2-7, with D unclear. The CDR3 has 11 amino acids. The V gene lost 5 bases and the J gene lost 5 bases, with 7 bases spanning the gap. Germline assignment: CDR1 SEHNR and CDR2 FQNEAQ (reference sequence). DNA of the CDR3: TGTGCCAGCAGCCCCCTTGACGAGCAGTACTTC. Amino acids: CASSPLDEQYF.

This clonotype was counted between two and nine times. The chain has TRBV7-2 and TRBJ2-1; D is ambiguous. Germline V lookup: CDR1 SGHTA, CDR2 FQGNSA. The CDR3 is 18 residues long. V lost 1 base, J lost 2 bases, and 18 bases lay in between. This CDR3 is CASSLETYFSVAYNEQFF. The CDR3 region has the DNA TGTGCCAGCAGCTTAGAAACTTACTTCAGCGTGGCCTACAATGAGCAGTTCTTC.

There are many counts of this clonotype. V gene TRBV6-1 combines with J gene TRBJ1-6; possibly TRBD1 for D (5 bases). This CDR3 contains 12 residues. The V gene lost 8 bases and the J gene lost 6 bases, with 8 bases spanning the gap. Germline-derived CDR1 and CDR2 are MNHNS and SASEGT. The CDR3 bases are TGTGCCAGCCGACAGAGTAATTCACCCCTCCACTTT. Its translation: CASRQSNSPLHF.

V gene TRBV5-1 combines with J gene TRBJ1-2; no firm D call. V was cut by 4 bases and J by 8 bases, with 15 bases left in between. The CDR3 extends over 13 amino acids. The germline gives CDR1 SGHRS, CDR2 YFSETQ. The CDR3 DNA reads TGCGCCAGCAGCCCGGTGGAGGGTGTGGGCTACACCTTC. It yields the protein CASSPVEGVGYTF.

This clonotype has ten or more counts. The CDR3 reads CASHIGGYGYTF. CDR3 DNA: TGTGCCAGTCACATTGGGGGCTATGGCTACACCTTC. The rearrangement uses TRBV2 and TRBJ1-2; D may be TRBD1 (5 bases). There are 12 residues in the CDR3. V lost 9 bases, J lost 4 bases, and 12 bases lay in between. Germline V gives CDR1 SNHLY, CDR2 FYNNEI.

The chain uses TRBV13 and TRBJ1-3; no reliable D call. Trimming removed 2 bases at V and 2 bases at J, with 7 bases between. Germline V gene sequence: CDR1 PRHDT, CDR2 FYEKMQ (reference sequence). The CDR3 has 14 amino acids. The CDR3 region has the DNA TGTGCCAGCAGCTTACAAACTCCTGGAAACACCATATATTTT. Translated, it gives CASSLQTPGNTIYF. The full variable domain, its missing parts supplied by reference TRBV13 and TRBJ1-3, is AAGVIQSPRHLIKEKRETATLKCYPIPRHDTVYWYQQGPGQDPQFLISFYEKMQSDKGSIPDRFSAQQFSDYHSELNMSSLELGDSALYFCASSLQTPGNTIYFGEGSWLTVV.

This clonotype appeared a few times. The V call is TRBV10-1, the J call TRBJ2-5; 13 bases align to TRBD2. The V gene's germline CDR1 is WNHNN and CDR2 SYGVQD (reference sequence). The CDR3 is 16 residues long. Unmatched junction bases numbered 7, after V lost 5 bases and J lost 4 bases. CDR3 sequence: CASSPGLAGVGETQYF. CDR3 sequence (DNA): TGCGCCAGCAGTCCCGGACTAGCGGGGGTTGGAGAGACCCAGTACTTC.

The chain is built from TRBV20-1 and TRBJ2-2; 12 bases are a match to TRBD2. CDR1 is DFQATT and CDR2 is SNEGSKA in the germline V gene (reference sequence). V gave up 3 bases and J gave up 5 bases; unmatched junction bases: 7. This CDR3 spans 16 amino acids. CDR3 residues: CSARASGGAQTGELFF. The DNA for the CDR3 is TGCAGTGCTAGGGCTAGCGGGGGGGCCCAGACCGGGGAGCTGTTTTTT.

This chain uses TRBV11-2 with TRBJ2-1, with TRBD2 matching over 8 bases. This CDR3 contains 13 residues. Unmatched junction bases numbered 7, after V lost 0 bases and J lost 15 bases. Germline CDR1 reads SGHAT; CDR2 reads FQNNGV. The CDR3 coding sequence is TGTGCCAGCAGCTTAGAATCAAGCGGGGGTCTGTTCTTC. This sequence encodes CASSLESSGGLFF.

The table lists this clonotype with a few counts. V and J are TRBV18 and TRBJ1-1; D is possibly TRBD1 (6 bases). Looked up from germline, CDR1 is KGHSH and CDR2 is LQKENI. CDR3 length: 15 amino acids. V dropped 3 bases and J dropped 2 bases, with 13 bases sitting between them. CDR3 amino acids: CASSPFRTDNTEAFF. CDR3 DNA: TGTGCCAGCTCACCGTTTAGGACAGATAACACTGAAGCTTTCTTT.

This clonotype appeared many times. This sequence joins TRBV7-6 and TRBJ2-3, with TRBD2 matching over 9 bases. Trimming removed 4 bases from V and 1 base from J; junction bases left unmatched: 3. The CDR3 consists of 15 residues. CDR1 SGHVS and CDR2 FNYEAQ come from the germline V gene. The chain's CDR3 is CASSSLAGGTDTQYF. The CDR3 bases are TGTGCCAGCAGCTCCTTAGCGGGGGGCACAGATACGCAGTATTTT. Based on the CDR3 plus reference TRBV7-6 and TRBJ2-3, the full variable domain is GAGVSQSPRYKVTKRGQDVALRCDPISGHVSLYWYRQALGQGPEFLTYFNYEAQQDKSGLPNDRFSAERPEGSISTLTIQRTEQRDSAMYRCASSSLAGGTDTQYFGPGTRLTVL.

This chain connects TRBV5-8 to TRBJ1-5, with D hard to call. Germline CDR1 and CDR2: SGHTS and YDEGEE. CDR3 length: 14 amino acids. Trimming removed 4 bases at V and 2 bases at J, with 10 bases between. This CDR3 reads CASSHRSGNQPQHF. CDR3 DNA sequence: TGTGCCAGCAGCCACCGCAGCGGCAATCAGCCCCAGCATTTT.